The entry below describes one T cell receptor (beta chain). What it binds is not known. Naivety among CD8 cells was defined by CD45RO negativity and positive CCR7 selection, thereby excluding terminally differentiated effector memory CD45RA+ cells. This specimen belongs to a study of shared clonotypes between healthy human individuals. The input for sorted-subset replicate PCRs was around 0.2 ug DNA, 25,000 to 30,000 T cell genomes. Only in-frame clones appear in the TCRdb table, and some are missing; sequencing was by immunoSEQ multiplex PCR. The sample lists some 740,000 clones, nearly 95% occurring once. Study-wide findings and caveats: Only blood samples were collected, and tissue repertoires likely differ. Generally, naive subsets came out with larger estimated richness than memory subsets.

Germline V CDR1 and CDR2: SQVTM, ANQGSEA. CDR3 length equals 13 residues. The germline V and J ends were trimmed by 7 bases and 9 bases, with 18 bases remaining between them. The specimen sequenced was naive CD8+ T cells sorted from blood. The sequence was collected from a man aged 25 to 40 in good health. The chain has TRBV29-1 and TRBJ1-4; D is perhaps TRBD1 (6 bases). The CDR3 region is CSALWGLPKKLFF. CDR3 sequence (DNA): TGCAGCGCTTTATGGGGGCTCCCAAAAAAACTGTTTTTT.